Below, 24 T cell receptor beta chains from the same sample are listed, as sequenced in a study of CXCR3-negative and CXCR3-positive naive CD8 T cells. Libraries were UMI-labeled 5' RACE TRB cDNA. From its re-call of the 5' RACE reads, TCRdb lists each CDR3 protein once, without DNA. The sample's table shows about 82,000 distinct CDR3 sequences. The sequenced sample was naive CXCR3- CD8+ T cells from blood. The subset denotes: CD45RO-CCR7+CD27+CD95- naive CD8+ T cells lacking CXCR3 (TNR3-). These receptors all stem from a human donor in good health. Some clones in this sample may be carry-over from other donors' samples.

The chain combines TRBV11-2 with TRBJ1-1. Germline V gives CDR1 SGHAT, CDR2 FQNNGV. The CDR3 is 16 residues long. The CDR3 reads CASSLDHWGPNTEAFF.

The rearrangement joins TRBV6-6 to TRBJ2-7; TCRdb lists TRBD1, though no DNA is available to test this call. This CDR3 has 14 amino acids. CDR1 is MNHNY, CDR2 SVGAGI, per germline (reference sequence). CDR3 sequence: CASSYSGRTYEQYF.

This chain links TRBV4-1 with TRBJ2-1; the D gene TCRdb calls, TRBD2, cannot be checked with no DNA. CDR3 length equals 18 residues. Germline assignment: CDR1 MGHRA and CDR2 YSYEKL. This chain's CDR3 is CASSRLTSVGGRGDEQFF.

The chain links TRBV19 to TRBJ2-1. Per the germline V gene, CDR1 is LNHDA and CDR2 is SQIVND (reference sequence). CDR3 size: 11 residues. CDR3 sequence reads: CATAIGDEQFF.

This chain connects TRBV9 to TRBJ2-1. Per the germline V gene, CDR1 is SGDLS and CDR2 is YYNGEE. The CDR3 has 14 amino acids. Here the CDR3 reads CASSVESAYNEQFF.

The genes are TRBV29-1 and TRBJ1-1; TCRdb indicates TRBD1, and absent DNA this call remains unverified. Germline values: CDR1 SQVTM, CDR2 ANQGSEA. The CDR3 runs 15 residues. CDR3 region: CSVEVPGQLNTEAFF.

This chain joins TRBV29-1 and TRBJ2-7; TCRdb's D call, TRBD1, is unchecked because there is no DNA. This CDR3 is built from 11 residues. Germline lookup yields CDR1 SQVTM and CDR2 ANQGSEA. The CDR3 is CSVKWAYEQYF.

The genes are TRBV28 and TRBJ2-3; the TCRdb call, TRBD2, lacks DNA for checking. The CDR3 sequence is 16 residues long. CDR1 and CDR2 (germline): MDHEN, SYDVKM. This CDR3 reads CASSPTSGRPWDTQYF.

The V call is TRBV20-1, the J call TRBJ2-3; TCRdb designates TRBD1, a call that cannot be tested without DNA. The CDR3 length is 12 residues. CDR1 is DFQATT, CDR2 SNEGSKA, per germline (reference sequence). CDR3 loop: CSASQGTDTQYF.

J is TRBJ1-1 and V is TRBV2. There are 12 residues in the CDR3. Germline V gene sequence: CDR1 SNHLY, CDR2 FYNNEI. The CDR3 loop reads CASSGGVTEAFF.

This chain connects TRBV20-1 to TRBJ2-1. CDR3 length: 13 residues. Germline V CDR1 and CDR2: DFQATT, SNEGSKA (reference sequence). CDR3 in amino acids: CSARKLNYNEQFF.

This sequence joins TRBV7-2 and TRBJ1-2; TCRdb designates TRBD1, a call that cannot be tested without DNA. There are 15 residues in the CDR3. CDR1 SGHTA and CDR2 FQGNSA come from the germline V gene. The CDR3 loop is CASSSPRDGPYGYTF.

This chain connects TRBV6-5 to TRBJ2-7; TCRdb's D gene call, TRBD1, goes unchecked for lack of DNA. The CDR3 sequence is 14 residues long. Looked up from germline, CDR1 is MNHEY and CDR2 is SVGAGI. The CDR3 protein is CASSPDGGTYEQYF.

The V and J genes are TRBV19 and TRBJ2-3; TCRdb names TRBD2, which stays unverified in the absence of DNA. This CDR3 region has 16 residues. Germline assignment: CDR1 LNHDA and CDR2 SQIVND (reference sequence). The CDR3 here is CASSGRSGRAVDTQYF.

This chain connects TRBV11-2 to TRBJ2-7; checking the TCRdb D call of TRBD1 is not possible without DNA. The CDR3 loop spans 17 amino acids. From germline, CDR1 is SGHAT and CDR2 FQNNGV. The CDR3 is CASSFPPGTSSFYEQYF.

The rearrangement links TRBV9 to TRBJ2-3; TCRdb selects TRBD2, and the lack of DNA leaves this call unchecked. This CDR3 region has 18 residues. Germline lookup yields CDR1 SGDLS and CDR2 YYNGEE. The CDR3 protein is CASSAWGTSGTELDTQYF.

This chain uses TRBV7-9 with TRBJ2-1; TCRdb gives TRBD2 as the D gene, but with no DNA this cannot be confirmed. Germline-derived CDR1 and CDR2 are SEHNR and FQNEAQ (reference sequence). The CDR3 is made up of 15 amino acids. CDR3 amino acids: CASSRGLAVYNEQFF.

V and J are TRBV7-9 and TRBJ1-4; with no DNA, the TCRdb D assignment of TRBD1 cannot be verified. There are 16 residues in the CDR3. The germline gives CDR1 SEHNR, CDR2 FQNEAQ (reference sequence). CDR3 region: CASSLTGTVENEKLFF.

The V and J genes are TRBV5-1 and TRBJ2-7; TCRdb names TRBD1, which stays unverified in the absence of DNA. The CDR3 runs to 14 residues. Germline V gene lookup returns CDR1 SGHRS and CDR2 YFSETQ. The CDR3 loop is CASSTRTGRYEQYF.

The chain joins TRBV5-1 to TRBJ2-1; TCRdb selects TRBD2, and the lack of DNA leaves this call unchecked. The CDR3 runs 17 residues. Germline values: CDR1 SGHRS, CDR2 YFSETQ. CDR3: CASSLNQGGGENGEQFF. Using reference TRBV5-1 and TRBJ2-1 for the parts outside the CDR3, the full variable domain is KAGVTQTPRYLIKTRGQQVTLSCSPISGHRSVSWYQQTPGQGLQFLFEYFSETQRNKGNFPGRFSGRQFSNSRSEMNVSTLELGDSALYLCASSLNQGGGENGEQFFGPGTRLTVL.

The CDR3 reads CSATSDLGAGRDTQYF. The chain carries TRBV20-1 and TRBJ2-3; the D call of TRBD1 rests on TCRdb alone, since no DNA is present to check it. Germline CDR1 DFQATT, CDR2 SNEGSKA (reference sequence). The CDR3 runs to 16 residues.

This sequence joins TRBV27 and TRBJ1-6; TCRdb's D call of TRBD1 is untestable without DNA. There are 14 residues in the CDR3. Germline values: CDR1 MNHEY, CDR2 SMNVEV (reference sequence). CDR3 loop: CASSYRESNSPLHF.

This CDR3 is CASNQGGETQYF. The V gene is TRBV12-3 or TRBV12-4, the J gene TRBJ2-5; TCRdb outputs TRBD1, but without DNA this stays unchecked. This CDR3 spans 12 amino acids.

The chain uses TRBV10-1 and TRBJ1-1; the TRBD1 assignment by TCRdb is unverifiable without DNA. The CDR3 has 13 residues. Germline lookup yields CDR1 WNHNN and CDR2 SYGVQD (reference sequence). The CDR3 sequence is CASSERAGVEAFF.